These 20 T cell receptor beta chains share one sample of origin, sequenced in a study of early T cells in non-severe SARS-CoV-2 infection. TCRdb ran MiXCR on the 5' RACE reads and lists one entry per CDR3 protein. The sample yields 65,000 to 75,000 distinct CDR3 sequences, around 4.2% seen once. The sequences come from whole blood, collected at baseline. The receptors originated from an adult who was a healthcare worker with PCR-confirmed SARS-CoV-2 infection or an uninfected control (not recorded which). The donor label of this sample is uncertain.

The chain carries TRBV14 and TRBJ1-1; D gene uncertain. Trimming shortened V by 1 base and J by 3 bases, and 9 bases separated the two germline ends. The germline CDR1 and CDR2 sequences are SGHDN and FVKESK. The length of the CDR3 is 14 residues. Here the CDR3 DNA reads TGTGCCAGCAGCCAAGTAGCAGATTACACTGAAGCTTTCTTT. It specifies CASSQVADYTEAFF.

This chain links TRBV7-9 with TRBJ2-1, with 8 bases that match TRBD1. There are 16 residues in the CDR3. Germline loops: CDR1 SEHNR, CDR2 FQNEAQ (reference sequence). V was pared by 4 bases and J by 5 bases, with 10 bases of the junction left unmatched. In DNA form, the CDR3 reads TGTGCCAGCAGCTCTTTAGGACAGGGAGTCCACAATGAGCAGTTCTTC. Its protein is CASSSLGQGVHNEQFF.

This clonotype has a handful of counts. The chain employs TRBV5-1 and TRBJ2-7; 11 bases map to TRBD2. V shed 4 bases and J 2 bases; nucleotides not matched to a gene: 5. Germline CDR1 is SGHRS and CDR2 is YFSETQ. The CDR3 runs to 15 residues. Here the CDR3 DNA reads TGCGCCAGCAGCCCCAGGACTAGCGGGCCCTACGAGCAGTACTTC. Translated, it gives CASSPRTSGPYEQYF. The full variable domain, rest sourced from reference TRBV5-1 and TRBJ2-7, is KAGVTQTPRYLIKTRGQQVTLSCSPISGHRSVSWYQQTPGQGLQFLFEYFSETQRNKGNFPGRFSGRQFSNSRSEMNVSTLELGDSALYLCASSPRTSGPYEQYFGPGTRLTVT.

This clonotype has ten or more counts. This sequence joins TRBV7-6 and TRBJ2-3, with TRBD2 matching over 11 bases. The CDR3 contains 16 residues. CDR1 and CDR2 (germline): SGHVS, FNYEAQ. V gave up 5 bases and J gave up 0 bases; unmatched junction bases: 4. The CDR3 region is CASSLGTSGSTDTQYF. The DNA of the CDR3 is TGTGCCAGCAGCCTTGGGACTAGCGGTAGCACAGATACGCAGTATTTT.

This clonotype was seen at least ten times. The gene calls are TRBV12-3 or TRBV12-4 and TRBJ1-3; D ambiguous. Trimming pared 2 bases from V and 0 bases from J, leaving 14 bases between. The CDR3 loop spans 17 amino acids. The CDR3 region has the DNA TGTGCCAGCAGTTTAAGGAGCGCAGCCATCTCTGGAAACACCATATATTTT. Protein product: CASSLRSAAISGNTIYF.

The sample holds many counts of this clonotype. This chain links TRBV9 with TRBJ2-5; no definite D call. The germline V and J ends were trimmed by 4 bases and 5 bases, with 12 bases remaining between them. This CDR3 has 13 residues. CDR1 is SGDLS and CDR2 is YYNGEE in the germline V gene. The CDR3 region has the DNA TGTGCCAGCAGCTTGGGTCTTCGGGAGACCCAGTACTTC. Translating it yields CASSLGLRETQYF. The full variable domain, its missing parts supplied by reference TRBV9 and TRBJ2-5, is DSGVTQTPKHLITATGQRVTLRCSPRSGDLSVYWYQQSLDQGLQFLIQYYNGEERAKGNILERFSAQQFPDLHSELNLSSLELGDSALYFCASSLGLRETQYFGPGTRLLVL.

Ten or more counts support this clonotype. The CDR3 sequence: CASSYSWTASNTGELFF. As DNA, the CDR3 is TGTGCCAGCAGTTACTCGTGGACAGCGAGCAACACCGGGGAGCTGTTTTTT. The chain is built from TRBV6-5 and TRBJ2-2, with D tentatively TRBD1 (6 bases). Germline CDR1 MNHEY, CDR2 SVGAGI. CDR3 length: 17 residues. Trimming pared 0 bases from V and 2 bases from J, leaving 13 bases between.

The chain recombines TRBV6-1 with TRBJ1-3; a weak D match, TRBD1 (6 bases). The ends were cut back, 5 bases at V and 0 bases at J, with 14 bases in the middle. This CDR3 contains 16 residues. Germline V gene data show CDR1 as MNHNS and CDR2 as SASEGT. CDR3 sequence: CASSMNRDNSGNTIYF. Here the CDR3 DNA reads TGTGCCAGCAGTATGAACCGGGACAACTCTGGAAACACCATATATTTT.

The chain has TRBV13 and TRBJ2-3; no clear D. CDR3 length: 14 amino acids. Germline CDR1 reads PRHDT; CDR2 reads FYEKMQ (reference sequence). V was clipped by 5 bases and J by 4 bases, with 13 bases between them. CDR3: CASSPSLQADTQYF. In DNA form, the CDR3 reads TGTGCCAGCAGCCCCTCACTCCAGGCAGATACGCAGTATTTT.

This clonotype has at least ten counts. This sequence joins TRBV20-1 and TRBJ2-7, with 10 bases fitting TRBD1. The CDR3 is 15 amino acids. Germline values: CDR1 DFQATT, CDR2 SNEGSKA (reference sequence). V shed 1 base, J shed 3 bases, and the junction held 6 bases outside the gene matches. This CDR3 is CSARAPWTGGYEQYF. The CDR3 DNA follows: TGCAGTGCTAGAGCACCTTGGACAGGGGGCTACGAGCAGTACTTC.

This clonotype was seen at least ten times. This chain links TRBV5-5 with TRBJ1-2, with D uncertain. Germline CDR1 is SGHKS and CDR2 is YYEKEE (reference sequence). V dropped 0 bases and J dropped 2 bases, with 17 bases sitting between them. This CDR3 region has 17 residues. This CDR3 is CASSLVASRLMNYGYTF. For the CDR3, the DNA is TGTGCCAGCAGCTTGGTCGCCAGTCGATTAATGAACTATGGCTACACCTTC.

Concerning this clonotype: Being one base from a much bigger clone, this may be a read error. The chain is built from TRBV6-2 or TRBV6-3 and TRBJ1-1; 9 nucleotides line up with TRBD1. CDR1 MNHEY and CDR2 SVGEGT come from the germline V gene. J was trimmed by 11 bases and V by 2 bases; bases with no gene match: 12. The CDR3 contains 15 residues. DNA for the CDR3: TGTGCCAGCAGTTACATTACCGGACAGGGGAATGCGGCTTTCTTT. Translated, it gives CASSYITGQGNAAFF.

In its sample, this clonotype was seen many times. The V call is TRBV12-3 or TRBV12-4, the J call TRBJ1-1; D is unclear. V lost 2 bases to trimming and J lost 5 bases, with 12 bases between them. CDR3 size: 14 residues. CDR3 DNA: TGTGCCAGCAGTTTACGCCCTGAGGTAACTGAAGCTTTCTTT. It translates to CASSLRPEVTEAFF.

The V and J genes are TRBV7-2 and TRBJ2-2; the D gene is possibly TRBD2 (5 bases). The germline CDR1 and CDR2 sequences are SGHTA and FQGNSA. CDR3 length: 15 residues. Trimming cost V 1 base and J 4 bases, with 10 bases left between them. CDR3 sequence reads: CASSLGGWTTGELFF. CDR3 sequence (DNA): TGTGCCAGCAGCTTAGGAGGGTGGACCACCGGGGAGCTGTTTTTT.

The sample holds a few counts of this clonotype. The chain has TRBV12-3 or TRBV12-4 and TRBJ1-6, with D hard to call. This CDR3 region has 13 residues. V lost 7 bases and J 14 bases, leaving 18 bases between the germline ends. The CDR3 region is CASTIPPFTALHF. CDR3 DNA: TGTGCCAGCACTATACCCCCATTCACGGCCCTCCACTTT.

V usage is TRBV19 and J usage is TRBJ2-7; a weak D match, TRBD1 (5 bases). Per the germline V gene, CDR1 is LNHDA and CDR2 is SQIVND (reference sequence). The length of the CDR3 is 16 residues. Trimming stripped 3 bases from V and 5 bases from J, with 20 bases between. This chain's CDR3 is CASSITKLGQWDEQYF. CDR3 sequence (DNA): TGTGCCAGTAGTATCACGAAGTTGGGGCAGTGGGACGAGCAGTACTTC.

This clonotype was picked up many times. CDR3: CASSPIGGVTYGYTF. CDR3 nucleotide sequence: TGTGCCAGCAGTCCCATTGGTGGGGTGACCTATGGCTACACCTTC. This chain joins TRBV28 and TRBJ1-2; D not resolved. The germline CDR1 and CDR2 sequences are MDHEN and SYDVKM. V lost 5 bases to trimming and J lost 4 bases, with 17 bases between them. The CDR3 sequence is 15 residues long.

This clonotype was observed a few times. The gene calls are TRBV2 and TRBJ1-1, with D unclear. CDR3 length: 14 amino acids. Germline loops: CDR1 SNHLY, CDR2 FYNNEI. V was cut by 8 bases and J by 0 bases, with 13 bases left in between. The CDR3 sequence: CASSAGRMNTEAFF. The CDR3 bases are TGTGCCAGCTCGGCCGGGCGCATGAACACTGAAGCTTTCTTT.

This clonotype has at least ten counts. The rearrangement uses TRBV29-1 and TRBJ2-3; D not certain. Germline V CDR1 and CDR2: SQVTM, ANQGSEA. With 4 bases removed from V and 0 bases from J, the gap between germline ends came to 8 bases. This CDR3 is 13 amino acids long. CDR3 loop: CSVGRASTDTQYF. For the CDR3, the DNA is TGCAGCGTTGGCCGGGCAAGCACAGATACGCAGTATTTT.

This clonotype was recorded many times. The chain is built from TRBV20-1 and TRBJ2-1, with TRBD1 as a possible D gene (6 bases). The CDR3 consists of 19 residues. V was cut by 0 bases and J by 5 bases, with 26 bases left in between. Germline assignment: CDR1 DFQATT and CDR2 SNEGSKA (reference sequence). The CDR3 region is CSARDLDKGPGQRNNEQFF. CDR3 nucleotides: TGCAGTGCTAGAGATCTGGATAAGGGTCCGGGACAAAGGAACAATGAGCAGTTCTTC.